The next 7 T cell receptor beta chains were all read from a single sample in a study of blood T cells in healthy people across ages. A second roughly 6 to 11 cycle PCR used barcoded and J-beta primers. TCRdb used MiXCR to reprocess the 5' RACE reads, holding one entry per CDR3 protein. Of over a million distinct CDR3 sequences in the sample, less than 50% were seen once. The specimen was blood. The receptors were sampled from a woman aged 55-69 years in good health.

The chain is built from TRBV12-5 and TRBJ2-3; weak D call: TRBD2 (6 bases). This CDR3 comprises 16 residues. CDR1 is LGHNT and CDR2 is FRNRAP in the germline V gene. V was shortened by 0 bases and J by 11 bases, with 21 bases between the two germline ends. CDR3 residues: CASGLVRVGRRNMQYF. The CDR3 DNA reads as TGTGCTAGTGGTTTGGTACGGGTCGGGAGAAGGAATATGCAGTATTTT. Variable domain in full (rest from reference TRBV12-5 and TRBJ2-3): DARVTQTPRHKVTEMGQEVTMRCQPILGHNTVFWYRQTMMQGLELLAYFRNRAPLDDSGMPKDRFSAEMPDATLATLKIQPSEPRDSAVYFCASGLVRVGRRNMQYFGPGTRLTVL.

This clonotype occurred a few times. The V call is TRBV12-3 or TRBV12-4, the J call TRBJ1-2, with a weak D call TRBD1 (5 bases). CDR3 size: 14 residues. V was pared by 8 bases and J by 5 bases, with 18 bases between. This chain's CDR3 is CASGHPRTRYGYTF. Written as DNA, the CDR3 is TGTGCCAGCGGACACCCCAGGACTCGGTATGGCTACACCTTC.

V usage is TRBV24-1 and J usage is TRBJ2-5, with D perhaps given as TRBD1 or TRBD2 (5 bases each). The V gene lost 5 bases and the J gene lost 4 bases, with 13 bases spanning the gap. CDR3 length: 14 residues. Germline V gives CDR1 KGHDR, CDR2 SFDVKD. The CDR3 loop is CATSVWGGRETQYF. CDR3 sequence (DNA): TGTGCCACCAGTGTCTGGGGCGGGCGAGAGACCCAGTACTTC.

This clonotype appeared many times. V gene TRBV7-2 combines with J gene TRBJ1-2; tentatively, D is TRBD1 (5 bases). Germline lookup yields CDR1 SGHTA and CDR2 FQGNSA. The CDR3 has 15 amino acids. V was cut by 5 bases and J by 4 bases, with 17 bases left in between. The CDR3 DNA sequence: TGTGCCAGCAGCGGAGACAGCGGACGGCTCTATGGCTACACCTTC. Protein: CASSGDSGRLYGYTF.

This clonotype was counted between two and nine times. The J gene is TRBJ2-4, the V gene TRBV29-1; D call uncertain. Germline V CDR1 and CDR2: SQVTM, ANQGSEA. CDR3 length: 13 amino acids. V was shortened by 5 bases and J by 3 bases, with 11 bases between the two germline ends. CDR3 DNA sequence: TGCAGCGTTCGTTTAAATAACAAAAACATTCAGTACTTC. This codes for CSVRLNNKNIQYF.

The rearrangement joins TRBV9 to TRBJ2-5; 10 nucleotides line up with TRBD2. The V and J ends lost 4 bases and 5 bases, in that order; junction bases with no gene match: 8. Looked up from germline, CDR1 is SGDLS and CDR2 is YYNGEE. The CDR3 spans 15 residues. The CDR3 nucleotides are TGTGCCAGCAGCATGGGACTAGCGAATTCGGAGACCCAGTACTTC. Amino acids: CASSMGLANSETQYF.

This clonotype was counted between two and nine times. The chain employs TRBV20-1 and TRBJ2-6; weak D call: TRBD2 (6 bases). Looked up from germline, CDR1 is DFQATT and CDR2 is SNEGSKA (reference sequence). With 6 bases removed from V and 1 base from J, the gap between germline ends came to 10 bases. The CDR3 has 14 amino acids. The CDR3 coding sequence is TGCAGTGCAAGACTAGGGTCTGGGGCCAACGTCCTGACTTTC. Its translation: CSARLGSGANVLTF.